This TCR beta chain emerged from a study of shared clonotypes between healthy human individuals. This CDR3 is built from 18 residues. The V gene lost 0 bases and the J gene lost 1 base, with 18 bases spanning the gap. CDR1 and CDR2 (germline): SGHAT, FQNNGV. Sequencing was performed with immunoSEQ multiplex PCR; in TCRdb, only in-frame clones are kept and a portion is missing. Of some 1.5 million clones listed, approximately 98% are singletons. The material sequenced was naive CD4+ T cells sorted from blood. Subset here: CD45RA+ positively selected. V and J are TRBV11-2 and TRBJ2-5; D is possibly TRBD2 (6 bases). This sequence originates from a man aged 30 to 39 in good health. In DNA, the CDR3 is TGTGCCAGCAGCTTAGATCAATGGGGCGGAGGGGCCCAAGAGACCCAGTACTTC. Its protein product is CASSLDQWGGGAQETQYF.